One sample yielded the 6 T cell receptor beta chains listed below, sequenced in a study of T cells in Graves' hyperthyroidism and ophthalmopathy. TCR beta CDR3 regions were amplified from RNA transcripts. An initial round of RT-PCR targeting the TCR CDR3 relied on the HTBI primer set. TCRdb used MiXCR to reprocess the multiplex PCR reads, holding one entry per CDR3 protein. The table has 450,000 to 600,000 distinct CDR3 sequences, around 13% seen once. Sequenced material: blood. These receptors were taken from a woman aged 40 to 49 with Graves' hyperthyroidism.

The table lists this clonotype with a few counts. The chain links TRBV28 to TRBJ1-2, with a tentative D call TRBD1 (6 bases). The CDR3 loop spans 15 amino acids. The V gene's germline CDR1 is MDHEN and CDR2 SYDVKM. V was trimmed by 6 bases and J by 4 bases, leaving 18 bases between them. CDR3 residues: CASRGNRDGAYGYTF. The DNA of the CDR3 is TGTGCCAGCAGGGGGAACAGGGATGGGGCCTATGGCTACACCTTC.

This clonotype occurred a few times. A much larger clone sits a single nucleotide away, making a read error possible. The chain uses TRBV27 and TRBJ2-1; TRBD2 might be the D (6 bases). There are 12 residues in the CDR3. Germline CDR1 is MNHEY and CDR2 is SMNVEV (reference sequence). Here the CDR3 reads CASSFPGSEQSF. The CDR3 nucleotides are TGTGCCAGCAGTTTTCCCGGGAGTGAGCAGTCCTTC.

Ten or more counts support this clonotype. The chain has TRBV29-1 and TRBJ1-4, with D possibly TRBD1 on 6 matching bases. Per the germline V gene, CDR1 is SQVTM and CDR2 is ANQGSEA. The CDR3 totals 14 residues. Trimming took off 4 bases at V and 7 bases at J, with 16 bases between the two ends. The CDR3 protein is CSVVGPGGGEKLFF. CDR3 in DNA: TGCAGCGTTGTTGGGCCCGGAGGGGGTGAAAAACTGTTTTTT.

Many counts were recorded for this clonotype. This rearrangement joins TRBV28 to TRBJ2-2; D possibly corresponds to TRBD1 (6 bases). The CDR3 sequence is 15 residues long. With 5 bases removed from V and 4 bases from J, the gap between germline ends came to 14 bases. The germline gives CDR1 MDHEN, CDR2 SYDVKM. The CDR3 loop is CASSKQGIGTGELFF. The CDR3, as DNA: TGTGCCAGCAGTAAACAGGGAATTGGCACCGGGGAGCTGTTTTTT.

This clonotype was detected many times. The chain uses TRBV20-1 and TRBJ2-7; TRBD2 might be the D (6 bases). The CDR3 runs to 12 residues. With 3 bases removed from V and 4 bases from J, the gap between germline ends came to 10 bases. Germline V gene data show CDR1 as DFQATT and CDR2 as SNEGSKA (reference sequence). The CDR3 protein is CSASLGGYEQYF. As DNA, the CDR3 is TGCAGTGCTAGCTTAGGAGGGTACGAGCAGTACTTC.

This clonotype has only a few counts. CDR3 sequence (DNA): TGTGCCAGCACCATCGGACAGGTCAATCAGCCCCAGCATTTT. Its translation is CASTIGQVNQPQHF. The V and J genes are TRBV28 and TRBJ1-5, with 7 bases matching TRBD1. The CDR3 covers 14 residues. V lost 7 bases, J lost 3 bases, and 6 bases stayed unmatched. CDR1 and CDR2 (germline): MDHEN, SYDVKM. The full variable domain, with the rest looked up from reference TRBV28 and TRBJ1-5, is DVKVTQSSRYLVKRTGEKVFLECVQDMDHENMFWYRQDPGLGLRLIYFSYDVKMKEKGDIPEGYSVSREKKERFSLILESASTNQTSMYLCASTIGQVNQPQHFGDGTRLSIL.